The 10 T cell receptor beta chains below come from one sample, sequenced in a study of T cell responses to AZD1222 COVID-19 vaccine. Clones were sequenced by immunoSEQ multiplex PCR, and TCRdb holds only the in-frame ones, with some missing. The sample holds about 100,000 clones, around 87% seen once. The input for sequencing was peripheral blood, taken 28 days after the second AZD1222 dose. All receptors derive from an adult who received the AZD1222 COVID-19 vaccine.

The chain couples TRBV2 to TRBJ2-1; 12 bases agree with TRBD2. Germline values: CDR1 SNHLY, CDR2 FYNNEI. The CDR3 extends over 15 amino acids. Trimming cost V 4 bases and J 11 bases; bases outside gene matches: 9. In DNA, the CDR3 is TGTGCCAGCAGTGTGGCCCTAGCGGGGGGGGCACAGCAGTTCTTC. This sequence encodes CASSVALAGGAQQFF.

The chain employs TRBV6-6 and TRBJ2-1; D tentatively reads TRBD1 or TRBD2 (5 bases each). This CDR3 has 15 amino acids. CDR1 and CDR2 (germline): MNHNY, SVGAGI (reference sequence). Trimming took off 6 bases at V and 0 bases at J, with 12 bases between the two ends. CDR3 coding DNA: TGTGCCAGCAGCTCTCAGGGACCCTCCTACAATGAGCAGTTCTTC. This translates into CASSSQGPSYNEQFF.

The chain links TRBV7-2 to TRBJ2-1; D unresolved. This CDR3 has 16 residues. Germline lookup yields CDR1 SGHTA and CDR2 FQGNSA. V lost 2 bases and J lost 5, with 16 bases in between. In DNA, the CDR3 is TGTGCCAGCAGCTTAATTTGGTCTAGTACCCACAATGAGCAGTTCTTC. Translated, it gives CASSLIWSSTHNEQFF.

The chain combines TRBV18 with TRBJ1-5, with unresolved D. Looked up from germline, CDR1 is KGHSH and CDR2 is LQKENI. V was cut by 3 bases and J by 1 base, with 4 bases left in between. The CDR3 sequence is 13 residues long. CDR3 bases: TGTGCCAGCTCACCGGACAGCAATCAGCCCCAGCATTTT. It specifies CASSPDSNQPQHF.

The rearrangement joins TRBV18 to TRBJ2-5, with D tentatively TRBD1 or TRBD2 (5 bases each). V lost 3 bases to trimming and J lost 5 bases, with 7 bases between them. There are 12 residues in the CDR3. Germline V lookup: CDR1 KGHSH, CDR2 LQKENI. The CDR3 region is CASSPGAETQYF. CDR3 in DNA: TGTGCCAGCTCACCCGGGGCGGAGACCCAGTACTTC. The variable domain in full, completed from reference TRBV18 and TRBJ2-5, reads NAGVMQNPRHLVRRRGQEARLRCSPMKGHSHVYWYRQLPEEGLKFMVYLQKENIIDESGMPKERFSAEFPKEGPSILRIQQVVRGDSAAYFCASSPGAETQYFGPGTRLLVL.

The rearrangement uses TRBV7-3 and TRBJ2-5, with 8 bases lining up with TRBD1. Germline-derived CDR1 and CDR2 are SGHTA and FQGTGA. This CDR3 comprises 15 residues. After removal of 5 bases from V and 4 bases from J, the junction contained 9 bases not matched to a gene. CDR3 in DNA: TGTGCCAGCAGCCCGAACACAGGGGGAAGAGAGACCCAGTACTTC. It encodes CASSPNTGGRETQYF.

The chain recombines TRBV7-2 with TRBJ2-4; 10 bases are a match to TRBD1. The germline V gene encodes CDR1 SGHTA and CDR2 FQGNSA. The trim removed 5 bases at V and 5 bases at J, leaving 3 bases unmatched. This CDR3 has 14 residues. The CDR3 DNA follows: TGTGCCAGCAGCCCGGGACAGGGGCAAAACATTCAGTACTTC. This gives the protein CASSPGQGQNIQYF. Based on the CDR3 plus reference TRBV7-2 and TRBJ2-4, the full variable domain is GAGVSQSPSNKVTEKGKDVELRCDPISGHTALYWYRQSLGQGLEFLIYFQGNSAPDKSGLPSDRFSAERTGGSVSTLTIQRTQQEDSAVYLCASSPGQGQNIQYFGAGTRLSVL.

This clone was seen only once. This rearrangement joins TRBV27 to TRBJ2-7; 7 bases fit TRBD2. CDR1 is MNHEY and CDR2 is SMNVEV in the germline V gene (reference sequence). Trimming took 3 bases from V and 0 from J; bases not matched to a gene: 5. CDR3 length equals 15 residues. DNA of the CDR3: TGTGCCAGCAGTTTTGGGGGGGGATCCTCCTACGAGCAGTACTTC. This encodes CASSFGGGSSYEQYF.

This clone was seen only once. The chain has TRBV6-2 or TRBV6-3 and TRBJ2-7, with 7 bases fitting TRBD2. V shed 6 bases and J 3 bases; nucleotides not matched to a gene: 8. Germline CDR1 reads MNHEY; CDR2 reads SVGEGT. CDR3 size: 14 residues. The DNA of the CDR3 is TGTGCCAGCAGCGAAATACGGGGGGTCTACGAGCAGTACTTC. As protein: CASSEIRGVYEQYF.

In DNA, the CDR3 is TGTGCCAGTAGTAAAAGGGAGGACCCGAACACTGAAGCTTTCTTT. Encoded protein: CASSKREDPNTEAFF. The rearrangement joins TRBV19 to TRBJ1-1, with D unresolved. This CDR3 comprises 15 residues. Germline V CDR1 and CDR2: LNHDA, SQIVND (reference sequence). The ends were cut back, 4 bases at V and 1 base at J, with 13 bases in the middle.